Included here is one T cell receptor (beta chain) sequence, with context. It lacks a known antigen. Per-base quality was not reported, and no clone a single base away is much larger than it. Using the deep immunoSEQ assay, multiplex PCR amplified TCR CDR3 regions from genomic DNA. Extracted genomic DNA from each cell subset was spread evenly across all wells of several immunoSEQ 96-well plates, with each plate serving as a replicate. For sorted subsets, 200 to 250 ng of genomic DNA, equivalent to 30,000 or so T cell genomes, went into each replicate PCR. Purified libraries were quantified with a Qubit 3.0 fluorometer, sized on a Bioanalyzer 2100, and re-quantified with the KAPA Library Quantification kit. A separate single-read 150-cycle Illumina NextSeq 550 flow cell was used to sequence each immunoSEQ 96-well plate. In the source study's methods: Because the immunoSEQ output held only junctional sequences and lacked quality scores, the filtering could not match the filtering applied to full-length reads. Sequences were annotated with PyIR, a Python wrapper for IgBLAST v1.9, using IMGT germline references to assign V/J genes and CDR3. Any read was removed if the V/J assignment was weak (E-value above 1e-6), the CDR3 was missing, or the read contained stop codons, out-of-frame junctions, or ambiguous translated residues. A V3J clonotype was defined by an identical inferred V gene, J gene, and CDR3 amino acid sequence. Percentage overlap between repertoires was calculated by dividing the number of shared unique clonotypes by the size of the smaller repertoire. Repertoire richness was assessed with RTK rarefaction, the Chao1 estimator, and Recon v2.1 estimates of unobserved clonotypes. Generation probabilities for all TCRbeta clonotypes obtained by the gDNA method from a handful of donors were computed using OLGA. The source is immuneACCESS, and TCRdb retained only in-frame sequences with V and J called. Part of the clones is not carried over; for the studies checked, unresolved V genes explain less than half of this, and the remainder is unexplained. That table supplies the V and J calls and clone size; D and trimming were determined from the DNA. The sample table holds about 2.1 million clones, of which just over 90% were seen once. The ten most abundant clones make up over 1.5% of the sample.

These data originate in a study of shared clonotypes between healthy human individuals (TCRdb year 2020). About the full investigation: The cohort included a few men and a couple of women between 18 and 49 years of age. For each donor, CD4 naive and CD4 memory were each given three plates, CD8 naive was given two plates, and CD8 memory was given one plate. To estimate repertoire size and how much clonotype sharing occurs between individuals, the study deeply sequenced the blood TCR repertoires of 4 to 6 healthy adults. To increase sequencing depth and limit assay-specific biases, different laboratories used diverse techniques to prepare libraries and sequence TCR repertoires. Per donor, leukapheresis produced somewhere between about 0.8 and 9 billion PBMCs.

For the CD8 naive samples, CD45RO-negative cells were positively selected for CCR7, yielding a CD45RA+CCR7+ population from which TemRA cells were excluded. Donors were healthy HIV-negative adults with no recently reported acute infections or vaccinations. All donors were Caucasian adults living in Nashville, Tennessee, USA. Blood was obtained by leukapheresis, after which PBMCs were separated by Ficoll-Histopaque density gradient centrifugation and cryopreserved in liquid nitrogen vapor phase. Analytical flow cytometry was used to check the purity and quantity of each magnetically sorted T cell population. Genomic DNA was isolated from every sorted fraction and measured by UV absorbance on a Nanodrop 2000c. Beyond this particular receptor, the publication reports: Higher generation probabilities were observed for clonotypes shared by all four sorted-subset donors than for non-shared clonotypes. Based on pairwise subsampling, the degree of clonotype sharing among donors was expected to be affected by sequencing depth. Only blood was sampled, and tissue TCR repertoires likely differ from those in blood. Naive subsets generally had larger estimated clonotype richness than memory subsets. The small number of donors limited the genetic and exposure-history diversity represented. When a few donors were compared, the shared fraction of clonotypes was about 5% for naive CD4, approximately 3.3% for naive CD8, about 2.4% for memory CD4, and under 0.5% for memory CD8. Rarefaction of sorted-subset datasets indicated incomplete sequencing despite the large sequencing depth.

CDR3 length: 16 amino acids, cysteine to phenylalanine. The sequence is cut down to CDR3 DNA, 48 bases in frame from base 1. V is cut back by 8 bases and J by 5 bases, with 13 bases in the junction unmatched. From a lookup of the germline V gene, CDR1 and CDR2 are KGHSH and LQKENI. The rearranged segments are TRBV18 and TRBJ2-2; 8 junctional bases match TRBD2. The sequence came from a man between 18 and 29 years old in good health. Some clones in this sample may be carry-over from other donors' samples. What was sequenced was naive CD8+ T cells from PBMCs. What this sample's cell subset or site label stands for: CD45RA+CCR7+. This receptor has the CDR3 CASLQTVAGWTGELFF. In nucleotide form, the sequence is TGTGCCAGCCTCCAGACTGTAGCGGGATGGACCGGGGAGCTGTTTTTT.